This T cell receptor beta chain was sequenced for a study of shared clonotypes between healthy human individuals. General observations from the study: Deeper or shallower sequencing was expected to change how clonotypes are shared among donors. Compared with memory subsets, naive subsets generally had larger estimated richness.

The run depth of the assay was deep. Assay used: immunoSEQ multiplex PCR; TCRdb lists only in-frame clones, some missing. Among hundreds of thousands of clones listed, less than 80% were seen once. A remark on this clone: The antigen is unknown.

The study drew all its donors from Caucasian adults living in Nashville, Tennessee. The TCR comes from a woman in her twenties or thirties in good health. Source material: memory CD4+ T cells sorted from blood. This sample's subset: CD45RA-negative fraction.

CDR3 region: CASSIRLAGITDTQYF. Here the CDR3 DNA reads TGTGCCAGCAGCATCCGACTAGCGGGCATCACAGATACGCAGTATTTT. The chain carries TRBV5-4 and TRBJ2-3, with 10 bases fitting TRBD2. Germline V gives CDR1 SGHNT, CDR2 YYREEE (reference sequence). The CDR3 consists of 16 residues. The V and J ends lost 4 bases and 2 bases, in that order; junction bases with no gene match: 7.